Listed below are T cell receptor beta chains from one sample, sequenced in a study of blood T cell repertoires in COVID-19. Profiled with immunoSEQ multiplex PCR; TCRdb holds only in-frame clones, not every one. The table has about 120,000 clones, less than 85% seen once; the top ten hold approximately 2.5%. What was sequenced was peripheral blood. The receptors come from a man aged 30 to 45 with acute or convalescent COVID-19. Each CDR3 is given with its conserved first and last residue. The D gene is left open where the match is weak. Clone size is stated in some rows and not others, as once, few, many or a class when expanded.

abundance: .; v_gene: TRBV7-8; len: 14; d_gene: .; j_gene: TRBJ1-4; CDR3nt: TGTGCCAGCAGCTTAAGGGAGAACGGCGAAAAACTGTTTTTT; CDR3aa: CASSLRENGEKLFF
abundance: .; v_gene: TRBV7-8; len: 15; d_gene: TRBD2; j_gene: TRBJ2-7; CDR3nt: TGTGCCAGCAGCTCCATAGCGACTAGCGGGGACGAGCAGTACTTC; CDR3aa: CASSSIATSGDEQYF
abundance: .; v_gene: TRBV5-1; len: 13; d_gene: .; j_gene: TRBJ1-5; CDR3nt: TGCGCCAGCAGCTTGCTGTCTGATCAGCCCCAGCATTTT; CDR3aa: CASSLLSDQPQHF
abundance: .; v_gene: TRBV5-8; len: 15; d_gene: .; j_gene: TRBJ1-3; CDR3nt: TGTGCCAGCAGCTTGGGACCCGGGTCTGGAAACACCATATATTTT; CDR3aa: CASSLGPGSGNTIYF
abundance: .; v_gene: TRBV7-9; len: 15; d_gene: TRBD1; j_gene: TRBJ1-2; CDR3nt: TGTGCCAGCAGCTCTTGGGACAGGGCTGCTTTAGGCTACACCTTC; CDR3aa: CASSSWDRAALGYTF
abundance: .; v_gene: TRBV11-1; len: 13; d_gene: TRBD1; j_gene: TRBJ1-6; CDR3nt: TGTGCCAGCAGCTGGACAGGAGATTCACCCCTCCACTTT; CDR3aa: CASSWTGDSPLHF
abundance: .; v_gene: TRBV5-6; len: 14; d_gene: TRBD1; j_gene: TRBJ1-1; CDR3nt: TGTGCCAGCACCCCCCAGGGGGATAACACTGAAGCTTTCTTT; CDR3aa: CASTPQGDNTEAFF
abundance: .; v_gene: TRBV4-2; len: 14; d_gene: .; j_gene: TRBJ2-3; CDR3nt: TGTGCCAGCAGCCAAGAACTTTACACAGATACGCAGTATTTT; CDR3aa: CASSQELYTDTQYF
abundance: .; v_gene: TRBV7-6; len: 15; d_gene: .; j_gene: TRBJ2-1; CDR3nt: TGTGCCAGCAGCCGCGTTGGGGGGAGCTATAATGAGCAGTTCTTC; CDR3aa: CASSRVGGSYNEQFF
abundance: .; v_gene: TRBV2; len: 12; d_gene: .; j_gene: TRBJ2-5; CDR3nt: TGTGCCAGCACAGATAACCAAGAGACCCAGTACTTC; CDR3aa: CASTDNQETQYF
abundance: .; v_gene: TRBV9; len: 13; d_gene: .; j_gene: TRBJ1-2; CDR3nt: TGTGCCAGCAGCGTAGCTGGATCAGGGTTGTGGACCTTC; CDR3aa: CASSVAGSGLWTF
abundance: .; v_gene: TRBV5-1; len: 14; d_gene: .; j_gene: TRBJ1-6; CDR3nt: TGCGCCAGCAGTCAGGGTTCCGTGAATTCACCCCTCCACTTT; CDR3aa: CASSQGSVNSPLHF
abundance: .; v_gene: TRBV25-1; len: 12; d_gene: .; j_gene: TRBJ2-1; CDR3nt: TGTGCCAGCAGTGCCGGAGGTAATGAGCAGTTCTTC; CDR3aa: CASSAGGNEQFF
abundance: .; v_gene: TRBV5-1; len: 13; d_gene: TRBD2; j_gene: TRBJ2-2; CDR3nt: TGCGCCAGCAGACTAGCGGGAACCGGGGAGCTGTTTTTT; CDR3aa: CASRLAGTGELFF
abundance: .; v_gene: TRBV7-3; len: 15; d_gene: TRBD1; j_gene: TRBJ2-3; CDR3nt: TGTGCCAGCAGCTTGACAGGGGGCGCGACAGATACGCAGTATTTT; CDR3aa: CASSLTGGATDTQYF
abundance: .; v_gene: TRBV5-4; len: 13; d_gene: TRBD1; j_gene: TRBJ1-2; CDR3nt: TGTGCCAGCAGCTGGACAGGGGTGGCTGGCTACACCTTC; CDR3aa: CASSWTGVAGYTF
abundance: once; v_gene: TRBV5-6; len: 16; d_gene: .; j_gene: TRBJ2-7; CDR3nt: TGTGCCAGCAGCTTGTCCACTAGACGTCTCTTGGGCGAGCAGTACTTC; CDR3aa: CASSLSTRRLLGEQYF
abundance: .; v_gene: TRBV6-2/TRBV6-3; len: 14; d_gene: .; j_gene: TRBJ1-4; CDR3nt: TGTGCCAGCAGTTTTGAGATGCCGGATGAAAAACTGTTTTTT; CDR3aa: CASSFEMPDEKLFF
abundance: .; v_gene: TRBV24-1; len: 14; d_gene: .; j_gene: TRBJ2-1; CDR3nt: TGTGCCACCAGTGATTCCTCGCTAACGAGGGAGCAGTTCTTC; CDR3aa: CATSDSSLTREQFF
abundance: .; v_gene: TRBV2; len: 12; d_gene: .; j_gene: TRBJ1-2; CDR3nt: TGTGCCAGCAGTCTCCAGGACTATGGCTACACCTTC; CDR3aa: CASSLQDYGYTF
abundance: .; v_gene: TRBV7-9; len: 12; d_gene: .; j_gene: TRBJ1-5; CDR3nt: TGTGCCAGCAGCCCCGTCGGGCAGCCCCAGCATTTT; CDR3aa: CASSPVGQPQHF
abundance: once; v_gene: TRBV5-6; len: 13; d_gene: .; j_gene: TRBJ2-2; CDR3nt: TGTGCCAGCAGGCTTGGGGGCGTCGGGGAGCTGTTTTTT; CDR3aa: CASRLGGVGELFF
abundance: few; v_gene: TRBV29-1; len: 13; d_gene: .; j_gene: TRBJ2-3; CDR3nt: TGCAGCGTTGACTACGGTAGCACAGATACGCAGTATTTT; CDR3aa: CSVDYGSTDTQYF
abundance: .; v_gene: TRBV5-1; len: 13; d_gene: .; j_gene: TRBJ1-1; CDR3nt: TGCGCCAGCAGCTTGGGAGGGCCGATTGAAGCTTTCTTT; CDR3aa: CASSLGGPIEAFF
abundance: once; v_gene: TRBV30; len: 13; d_gene: .; j_gene: TRBJ1-2; CDR3nt: TGTGCCTGGAGTGCCGAGGGATACTATGGCTACACCTTC; CDR3aa: CAWSAEGYYGYTF
abundance: .; v_gene: TRBV4-1; len: 16; d_gene: TRBD2; j_gene: TRBJ2-7; CDR3nt: TGCGCCAGCAGCCAGGTGACTAGCGGATCCCTCTACGAGCAGTACTTC; CDR3aa: CASSQVTSGSLYEQYF
abundance: .; v_gene: TRBV4-3; len: 17; d_gene: TRBD2; j_gene: TRBJ2-3; CDR3nt: TGCGCCAGCAGCCAAGAGGGACTAGCGGCCAGCACAGATACGCAGTATTTT; CDR3aa: CASSQEGLAASTDTQYF
abundance: .; v_gene: TRBV4-3; len: 17; d_gene: TRBD1; j_gene: TRBJ2-1; CDR3nt: TGCGCCAGCAGCCAGGACAGGGGGATTAGCTCCTACAATGAGCAGTTCTTC; CDR3aa: CASSQDRGISSYNEQFF
abundance: .; v_gene: TRBV6-1; len: 13; d_gene: .; j_gene: TRBJ1-2; CDR3nt: TGTGCCAGCAGTGAGGCGGGGAACTATGGCTACACCTTC; CDR3aa: CASSEAGNYGYTF
abundance: .; v_gene: TRBV29-1; len: 17; d_gene: .; j_gene: TRBJ2-1; CDR3nt: TGCAGCGTTGAAGGGGGCGCGGGGCTAGTTGACTACAATGAGCAGTTCTTC; CDR3aa: CSVEGGAGLVDYNEQFF
abundance: .; v_gene: TRBV29-1; len: 13; d_gene: TRBD1; j_gene: TRBJ1-1; CDR3nt: TGCAGCGTGGGACAGGTCCTCGTGGGTGAAGCTTTCTTT; CDR3aa: CSVGQVLVGEAFF
abundance: once; v_gene: TRBV4-3; len: 15; d_gene: .; j_gene: TRBJ2-7; CDR3nt: TGCGCCAGCAGCCAAGGGTCCACAGGCGCCCTCGAGCAGTACTTC; CDR3aa: CASSQGSTGALEQYF